Each of the 22 T cell receptor beta chains below was sequenced from the same sample in a study of T cells in localized non-small cell lung cancer. Sequencing was performed with immunoSEQ multiplex PCR; in TCRdb, only in-frame clones are kept and a portion is missing. The sample lists about 64,000 clones, roughly 79% occurring once. Sequences were derived from PBMCs, sampled before any cancer treatment. These receptors came from a man aged 40 to 75 with stage II lung adenocarcinoma.

The chain employs TRBV29-1 and TRBJ2-7; no definite D call. The length of the CDR3 is 12 residues. CDR1 is SQVTM and CDR2 is ANQGSEA in the germline V gene. Between the trimmed V and J ends, which lost 6 bases and 7 bases, there was a span of 16 bases. The CDR3 nucleotides read TGCAGCGTAGCCGGGCCGCCGAGGGAGCAGTACTTC. This translates into CSVAGPPREQYF.

This chain links TRBV5-1 with TRBJ1-2, with a tentative D call TRBD1 (5 bases). V was clipped by 2 bases and J by 4 bases, with 9 bases between them. The germline V gene encodes CDR1 SGHRS and CDR2 YFSETQ. There are 13 residues in the CDR3. The CDR3 loop reads CASSLRQSYGYTF. CDR3 sequence (DNA): TGCGCCAGCAGCTTAAGACAGTCCTATGGCTACACCTTC.

The chain employs TRBV2 and TRBJ2-7; the match to TRBD2 covers 13 bases. The CDR3 contains 16 residues. Germline values: CDR1 SNHLY, CDR2 FYNNEI. V shed 4 bases, J shed 3 bases, and the junction held 6 bases outside the gene matches. DNA for the CDR3: TGTGCCAGCAGTGGGGGGGGACTAGCGGGACTCTACGAGCAGTACTTC. Translated: CASSGGGLAGLYEQYF.

V usage is TRBV5-1 and J usage is TRBJ2-1, with a weak D call TRBD1 (6 bases). Trimming took 3 bases from V and 7 from J, leaving 20 bases between them. The CDR3 length is 16 residues. Germline CDR1 and CDR2: SGHRS and YFSETQ. CDR3 loop: CASSSTFLGARNEQFF. CDR3 DNA sequence: TGCGCCAGCAGCTCAACCTTCCTGGGGGCGAGAAATGAGCAGTTCTTC.

The chain carries TRBV2 and TRBJ2-5; no firm D call. The CDR3 is made up of 13 amino acids. The V end was cut by 4 bases, the J end by 5 bases, with 11 bases between. Per germline, CDR1 SNHLY and CDR2 FYNNEI. CDR3: CASSAPGPETQYF. CDR3 in DNA: TGTGCCAGCAGTGCCCCCGGTCCGGAGACCCAGTACTTC.

The gene calls are TRBV11-1 and TRBJ1-4; D is perhaps TRBD1 (5 bases). Trimming took 6 bases from V and 1 from J, leaving 12 bases between them. The CDR3 runs 15 residues. Germline values: CDR1 SGHAT, CDR2 FQDESV (reference sequence). This CDR3 reads CASRITGGTNEKLFF. In nucleotides, the CDR3 is TGTGCCAGCAGGATTACAGGAGGAACTAATGAAAAACTGTTTTTT.

This chain connects TRBV7-9 to TRBJ1-4; TRBD1 might be the D (5 bases). Trimming removed 6 bases from V and 7 bases from J, with 15 bases in between. The CDR3 totals 14 residues. Germline assignment: CDR1 SEHNR and CDR2 FQNEAQ (reference sequence). The CDR3 DNA sequence: TGTGCCAGCAGAGAACTCAGGGAAAGTGAAAAACTGTTTTTT. Its protein is CASRELRESEKLFF.

The chain links TRBV6-6 to TRBJ1-3; unclear D gene. The CDR3 loop spans 12 amino acids. The ends were cut back, 7 bases at V and 2 bases at J, with 6 bases in the middle. The V gene's germline CDR1 is MNHNY and CDR2 SVGAGI (reference sequence). The CDR3: CASIGAGNTIYF. The CDR3 DNA reads as TGTGCCAGCATCGGGGCTGGAAACACCATATATTTT.

The chain is built from TRBV10-1 and TRBJ1-4; a weak D match, TRBD1 (5 bases). V gave up 3 bases and J gave up 0 bases, with 8 bases separating them. The CDR3 runs 15 residues. CDR1 is WNHNN and CDR2 is SYGVQD in the germline V gene (reference sequence). CDR3 loop: CASSDGAATNEKLFF. The CDR3 DNA is TGCGCCAGCAGTGACGGGGCGGCAACTAATGAAAAACTGTTTTTT.

This chain links TRBV5-6 with TRBJ1-1; possibly TRBD1 for D (5 bases). Germline-derived CDR1 and CDR2 are SGHDT and YYEEEE. The CDR3 length is 14 residues. Trimming shortened V by 0 bases and J by 4 bases, and 10 bases separated the two germline ends. CDR3 region: CASSLGLGGTEAFF. DNA of the CDR3: TGTGCCAGCAGCTTGGGGCTGGGGGGCACTGAAGCTTTCTTT.

This rearrangement joins TRBV9 to TRBJ1-2, with a possible D match to TRBD1 (6 bases). The CDR3 runs to 14 residues. Looked up from germline, CDR1 is SGDLS and CDR2 is YYNGEE. V gave up 0 bases and J gave up 2 bases, with 8 bases separating them. CDR3 amino acids: CASSVGQGNYGYTF. Here the CDR3 DNA reads TGTGCCAGCAGCGTAGGCCAGGGGAACTATGGCTACACCTTC.

This chain joins TRBV7-9 and TRBJ2-7; possible D gene TRBD2, 6 bases. This CDR3 region has 16 residues. Germline lookup yields CDR1 SEHNR and CDR2 FQNEAQ (reference sequence). V dropped 1 base and J dropped 3 bases, with 16 bases sitting between them. Here the CDR3 DNA reads TGTGCCAGCAGCTTAGGCGGCGGAGGGAAAATCTACGAGCAGTACTTC. It encodes CASSLGGGGKIYEQYF.

The rearrangement uses TRBV7-9 and TRBJ2-7; 9 nucleotides align to TRBD1. The length of the CDR3 is 17 residues. CDR1 SEHNR and CDR2 FQNEAQ come from the germline V gene (reference sequence). The V gene end was trimmed by 6 bases and the J gene end by 0 bases; junction bases not matched to a gene: 12. The CDR3 sequence is CASRRDREPASSYEQYF. The CDR3, as DNA: TGTGCCAGCAGACGGGACAGGGAACCGGCGAGCTCCTACGAGCAGTACTTC.

This sequence joins TRBV27 and TRBJ1-2, with D hard to call. CDR1 and CDR2 from the germline V gene are MNHEY and SMNVEV (reference sequence). The CDR3 is made up of 13 amino acids. Trimming cost V 3 bases and J 2 bases, with 7 bases left between them. The CDR3 reads CASSFGVNYGYTF. In DNA form, the CDR3 reads TGTGCCAGCAGTTTTGGTGTGAACTATGGCTACACCTTC.

This chain uses TRBV6-5 with TRBJ1-6; D may be TRBD1 (6 bases). The germline V gene encodes CDR1 MNHEY and CDR2 SVGAGI. The CDR3 is made up of 14 amino acids. Trimming took off 6 bases at V and 7 bases at J, with 13 bases between the two ends. CDR3 nucleotides: TGTGCCAGCAGAACAGGGAGTGGGAATTCACCCCTCCACTTT. Protein: CASRTGSGNSPLHF.

The chain links TRBV4-1 to TRBJ1-1; possible D gene TRBD1, 6 bases. This CDR3 comprises 16 residues. With 0 bases removed from V and 0 bases from J, the gap between germline ends came to 11 bases. Germline CDR1 MGHRA, CDR2 YSYEKL. CDR3 nucleotides: TGCGCCAGCAGCCAAGACGGGGGGGCCCTGAACACTGAAGCTTTCTTT. It specifies CASSQDGGALNTEAFF.

The rearrangement uses TRBV29-1 and TRBJ2-7, with no clear D. The CDR3 covers 13 residues. The germline V gene has CDR1 SQVTM and CDR2 ANQGSEA. Trimming stripped 3 bases from V and 5 bases from J, with 14 bases between. The DNA for the CDR3 is TGCAGCGTTGATGGTCACGGCCGCGACGAGCAGTACTTC. This encodes CSVDGHGRDEQYF.

The chain joins TRBV6-5 to TRBJ2-1, with a possible D match to TRBD1 (5 bases). From germline, CDR1 is MNHEY and CDR2 SVGAGI. This CDR3 contains 13 residues. V shed 2 bases and J shed 9 bases, with 11 bases lying between them. In DNA form, the CDR3 reads TGTGCCAGCAGTTACAGTGGGGCCGGTGAGCAGTTCTTC. Protein product: CASSYSGAGEQFF.

CDR3 in DNA: TGTGCCACCAGCTGGCGGGGGGGCACAGATACGCAGTATTTT. Its translation is CATSWRGGTDTQYF. V gene TRBV15 combines with J gene TRBJ2-3; 8 nucleotides agree with TRBD2. CDR1 and CDR2 from the germline V gene are LNHNV and YYDKDF (reference sequence). This CDR3 has 14 amino acids. V was pared by 5 bases and J by 1 base, with 2 bases of the junction left unmatched.

V usage is TRBV19 and J usage is TRBJ1-2, with 9 bases identical to TRBD1. V trimming: 4 bases; J trimming: 6 bases; junction bases outside the gene matches: 6. CDR1 is LNHDA, CDR2 SQIVND, per germline (reference sequence). The CDR3 runs 14 residues. In DNA form, the CDR3 reads TGTGCCAGTAGTACGGACAGGGGCTGGGATGGCTACACCTTC. Translation: CASSTDRGWDGYTF.

In its sample, this clone was seen once. The chain couples TRBV4-2 to TRBJ1-2; TRBD1 aligns across 7 bases. The CDR3 spans 16 residues. The J segment lost 5 bases and the V segment lost 0 bases, leaving 9 bases of the junction unmatched. The germline V gene encodes CDR1 LGHNA and CDR2 YNFKEQ. CDR3 coding DNA: TGTGCCAGCAGCCAAGATAATCGCGGCAGGGGGTATGGCTACACCTTC. Translated, it gives CASSQDNRGRGYGYTF.

The chain recombines TRBV12-5 with TRBJ2-5, with 11 bases fitting TRBD1. This CDR3 has 14 amino acids. V lost 5 bases, J lost 5 bases, and 4 bases stayed unmatched. Germline-derived CDR1 and CDR2 are LGHNT and FRNRAP. The CDR3, as DNA: TGTGCTAGTGGTCGGACAGGGGGCAGGGAGACCCAGTACTTC. The encoded protein is CASGRTGGRETQYF.